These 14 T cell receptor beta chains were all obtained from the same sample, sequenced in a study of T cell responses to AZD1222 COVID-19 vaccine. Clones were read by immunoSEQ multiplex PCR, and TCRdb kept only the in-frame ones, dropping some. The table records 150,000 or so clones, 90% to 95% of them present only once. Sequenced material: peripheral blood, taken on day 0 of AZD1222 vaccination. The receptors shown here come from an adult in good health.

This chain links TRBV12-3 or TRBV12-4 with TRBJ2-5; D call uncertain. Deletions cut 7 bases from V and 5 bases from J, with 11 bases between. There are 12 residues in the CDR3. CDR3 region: CASTQAGETQYF. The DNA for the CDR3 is TGTGCCAGCACCCAGGCCGGGGAGACCCAGTACTTC.

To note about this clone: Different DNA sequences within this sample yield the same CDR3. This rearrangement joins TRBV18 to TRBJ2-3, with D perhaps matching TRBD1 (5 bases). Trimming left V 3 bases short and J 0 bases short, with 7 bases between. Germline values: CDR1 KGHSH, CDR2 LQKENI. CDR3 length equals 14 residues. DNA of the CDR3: TGTGCCAGCTCACCGACAGCCAGCACAGATACGCAGTATTTT. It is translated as CASSPTASTDTQYF.

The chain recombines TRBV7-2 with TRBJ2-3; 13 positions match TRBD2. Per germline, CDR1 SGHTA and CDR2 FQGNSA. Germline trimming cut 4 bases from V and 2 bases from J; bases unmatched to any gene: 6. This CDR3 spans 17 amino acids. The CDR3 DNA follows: TGTGCCAGCAGCTGGCCGACTAGCGGGGGGCCCACAGATACGCAGTATTTT. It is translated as CASSWPTSGGPTDTQYF.

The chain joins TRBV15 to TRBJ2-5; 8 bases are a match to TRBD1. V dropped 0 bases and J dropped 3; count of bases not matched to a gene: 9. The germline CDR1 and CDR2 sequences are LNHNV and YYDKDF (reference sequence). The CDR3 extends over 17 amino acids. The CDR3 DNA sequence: TGTGCCACCAGCAGAGATCAATCTACAGGGGGAAAAGAGACCCAGTACTTC. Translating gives CATSRDQSTGGKETQYF.

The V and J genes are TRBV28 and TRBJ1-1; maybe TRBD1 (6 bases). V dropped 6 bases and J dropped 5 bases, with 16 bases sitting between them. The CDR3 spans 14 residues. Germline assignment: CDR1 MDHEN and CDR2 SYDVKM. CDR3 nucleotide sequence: TGTGCCAGCAGCGTGGGGGCAAGGGGAACTGAAGCTTTCTTT. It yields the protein CASSVGARGTEAFF.

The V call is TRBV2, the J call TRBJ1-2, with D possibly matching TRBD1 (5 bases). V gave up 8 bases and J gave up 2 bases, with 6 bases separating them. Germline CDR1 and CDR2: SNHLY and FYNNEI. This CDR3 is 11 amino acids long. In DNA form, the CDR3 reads TGTGCCAGCGGGGGAAACTATGGCTACACCTTC. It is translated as CASGGNYGYTF.

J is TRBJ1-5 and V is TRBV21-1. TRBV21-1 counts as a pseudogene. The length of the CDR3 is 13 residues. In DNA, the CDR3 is TGTGCCAGCAGCACCTACCCGAATCAGCCCCAGCATTTT. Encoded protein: CASSTYPNQPQHF.

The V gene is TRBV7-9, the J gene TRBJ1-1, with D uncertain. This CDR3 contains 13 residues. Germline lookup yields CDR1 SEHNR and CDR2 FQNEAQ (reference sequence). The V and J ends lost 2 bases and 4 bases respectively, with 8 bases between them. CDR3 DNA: TGTGCCAGCAGCTTAATACAGTCCACTGAAGCTTTCTTT. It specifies CASSLIQSTEAFF.

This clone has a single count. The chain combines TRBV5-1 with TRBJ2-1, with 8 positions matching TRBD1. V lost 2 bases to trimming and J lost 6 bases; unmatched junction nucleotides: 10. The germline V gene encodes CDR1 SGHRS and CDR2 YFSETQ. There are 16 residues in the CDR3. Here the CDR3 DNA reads TGCGCCAGCAGCTTCTTCCCGGGACAGGAGGTCAATGAGCAGTTCTTC. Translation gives CASSFFPGQEVNEQFF.

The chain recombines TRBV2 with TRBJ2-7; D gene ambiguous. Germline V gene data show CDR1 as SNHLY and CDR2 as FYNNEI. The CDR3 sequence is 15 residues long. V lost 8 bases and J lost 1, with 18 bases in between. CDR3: CASSLPGRTSYEQYF. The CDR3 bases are TGTGCCAGCTCCCTCCCTGGCAGGACGTCCTACGAGCAGTACTTC.

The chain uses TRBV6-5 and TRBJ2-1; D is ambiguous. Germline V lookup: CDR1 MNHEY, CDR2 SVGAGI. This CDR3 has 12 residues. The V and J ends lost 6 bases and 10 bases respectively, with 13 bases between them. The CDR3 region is CASSSPGWEQFF. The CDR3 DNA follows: TGTGCCAGCAGCTCTCCCGGGTGGGAGCAGTTCTTC.

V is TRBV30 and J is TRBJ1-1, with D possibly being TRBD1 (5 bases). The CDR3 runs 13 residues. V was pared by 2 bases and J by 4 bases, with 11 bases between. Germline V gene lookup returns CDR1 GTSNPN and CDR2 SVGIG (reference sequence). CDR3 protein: CAWSLAGGTEAFF. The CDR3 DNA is TGTGCCTGGAGTCTGGCGGGGGGCACTGAAGCTTTCTTT.

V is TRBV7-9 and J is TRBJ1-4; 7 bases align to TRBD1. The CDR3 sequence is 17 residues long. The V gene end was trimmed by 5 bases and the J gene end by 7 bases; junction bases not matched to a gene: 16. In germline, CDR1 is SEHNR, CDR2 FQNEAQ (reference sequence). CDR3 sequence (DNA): TGTGCCAGCAGCCCCCGCCCTGTAATGGGACAGCCTGAAAAACTGTTTTTT. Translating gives CASSPRPVMGQPEKLFF. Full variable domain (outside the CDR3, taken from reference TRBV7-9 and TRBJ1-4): DTGVSQNPRHKITKRGQNVTFRCDPISEHNRLYWYRQTLGQGPEFLTYFQNEAQLEKSRLLSDRFSAERPKGSFSTLEIQRTEQGDSAMYLCASSPRPVMGQPEKLFFGSGTQLSVL.

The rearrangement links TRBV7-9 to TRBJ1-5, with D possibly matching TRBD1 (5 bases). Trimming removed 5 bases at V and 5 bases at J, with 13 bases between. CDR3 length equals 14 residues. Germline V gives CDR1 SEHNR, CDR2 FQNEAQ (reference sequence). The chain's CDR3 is CASSPQGEDQPQHF. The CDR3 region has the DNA TGTGCCAGCAGCCCTCAGGGAGAAGATCAGCCCCAGCATTTT.